The T cell receptor (beta chain) under discussion was sequenced for a study of T-cell reconstitution after alpha-beta-depleted transplantation in children. TCRbeta library preparation incorporated unique molecular identifiers. TCRdb itself ran the PCR reads through MiXCR, one entry per CDR3 protein. The profile shows some 640,000 distinct CDR3 sequences, approximately 15% of them singletons. This CDR3 contains 16 residues. CDR1 is DFQATT, CDR2 SNEGSKA, per germline (reference sequence). Trimming removed 0 bases from V and 3 bases from J; junction bases left unmatched: 4. This sequence joins TRBV20-1 and TRBJ2-1; 11 nucleotides match TRBD2. The clonotype was recovered from a human donor who donated a stem cell graft to a child with acute myeloid leukemia. Source: PBMCs from the stem cell graft donor, taken from the stem cell graft. CDR3 region: CSARDLLAGDYNEQFF. For the CDR3, the DNA is TGCAGTGCTAGAGACCTACTAGCGGGAGACTACAATGAGCAGTTCTTC.